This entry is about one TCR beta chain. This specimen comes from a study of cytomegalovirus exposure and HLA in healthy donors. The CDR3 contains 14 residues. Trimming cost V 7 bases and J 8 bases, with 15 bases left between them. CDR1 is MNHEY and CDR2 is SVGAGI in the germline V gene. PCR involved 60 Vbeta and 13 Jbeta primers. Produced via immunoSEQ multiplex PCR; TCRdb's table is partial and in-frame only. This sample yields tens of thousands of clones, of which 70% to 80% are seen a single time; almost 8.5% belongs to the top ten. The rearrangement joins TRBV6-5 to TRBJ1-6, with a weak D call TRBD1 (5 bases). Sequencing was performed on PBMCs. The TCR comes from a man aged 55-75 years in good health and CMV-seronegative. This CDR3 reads CASTLTGRYSPLHF. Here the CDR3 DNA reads TGTGCCAGCACCCTCACAGGACGGTATTCACCCCTCCACTTT.